The clone carrying this TCR beta chain was recorded at least ten times. This entry is derived from a study of T-cell reconstitution after alpha-beta-depleted transplantation in children. Preparation of the TCRbeta library involved a method that used unique molecular identifiers. TCRdb reprocessed the PCR reads via MiXCR and lists one record per CDR3 protein. The data show some 200,000 distinct CDR3 sequences, 6% to 7% seen once. Trimming shortened V by 3 bases and J by 5 bases, and 12 bases separated the two germline ends. Germline CDR1 is SGHRS and CDR2 is YFSETQ. The CDR3 consists of 14 residues. The sequence was obtained from a human donor who donated a stem cell graft to a child with Wiskott-Aldrich syndrome. The chain uses TRBV5-1 and TRBJ2-1; D is perhaps TRBD2 (6 bases). The material was PBMCs from the stem cell graft donor, obtained from the stem cell graft. CDR3 nucleotide sequence: TGCGCCAGCAGCTCGGAGGGTGGCGACAATGAGCAGTTCTTC. The encoded protein is CASSSEGGDNEQFF. Together with reference TRBV5-1 and TRBJ2-1, the CDR3 gives the full variable domain: KAGVTQTPRYLIKTRGQQVTLSCSPISGHRSVSWYQQTPGQGLQFLFEYFSETQRNKGNFPGRFSGRQFSNSRSEMNVSTLELGDSALYLCASSSEGGDNEQFFGPGTRLTVL.